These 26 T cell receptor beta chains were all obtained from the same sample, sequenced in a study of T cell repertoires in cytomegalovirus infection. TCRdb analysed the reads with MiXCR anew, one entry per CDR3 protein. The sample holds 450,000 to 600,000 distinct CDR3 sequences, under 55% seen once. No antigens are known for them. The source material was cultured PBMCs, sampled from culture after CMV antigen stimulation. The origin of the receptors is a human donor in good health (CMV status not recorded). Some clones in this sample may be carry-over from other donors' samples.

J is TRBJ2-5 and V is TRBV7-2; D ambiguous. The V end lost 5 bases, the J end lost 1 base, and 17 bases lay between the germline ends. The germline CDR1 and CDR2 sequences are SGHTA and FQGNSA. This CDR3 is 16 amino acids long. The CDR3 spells CASSPPWARAQETQYF. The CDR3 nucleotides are TGTGCCAGCAGCCCCCCGTGGGCTAGGGCCCAAGAGACCCAGTACTTC.

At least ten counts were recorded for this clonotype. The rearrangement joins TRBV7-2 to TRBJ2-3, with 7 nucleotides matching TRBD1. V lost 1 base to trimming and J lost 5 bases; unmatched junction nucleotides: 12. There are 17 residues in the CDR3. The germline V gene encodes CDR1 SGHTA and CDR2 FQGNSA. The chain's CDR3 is CASSLGANRGRKDTQYF. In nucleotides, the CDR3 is TGTGCCAGCAGCTTAGGGGCCAACAGGGGAAGGAAAGATACGCAGTATTTT. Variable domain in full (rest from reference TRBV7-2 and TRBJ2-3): GAGVSQSPSNKVTEKGKDVELRCDPISGHTALYWYRQSLGQGLEFLIYFQGNSAPDKSGLPSDRFSAERTGGSVSTLTIQRTQQEDSAVYLCASSLGANRGRKDTQYFGPGTRLTVL.

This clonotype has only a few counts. The chain's CDR3 is CASSLARGGSVYNEQFF. The CDR3 DNA sequence: TGTGCCAGCAGCTTAGCTCGTGGAGGATCGGTTTATAATGAGCAGTTCTTC. V gene TRBV7-8 combines with J gene TRBJ2-1, with a tentative D call TRBD2 (5 bases). The germline V and J ends were trimmed by 0 bases and 7 bases, with 19 bases remaining between them. This CDR3 comprises 17 residues. Germline lookup yields CDR1 SGHVS and CDR2 FQNEAQ.

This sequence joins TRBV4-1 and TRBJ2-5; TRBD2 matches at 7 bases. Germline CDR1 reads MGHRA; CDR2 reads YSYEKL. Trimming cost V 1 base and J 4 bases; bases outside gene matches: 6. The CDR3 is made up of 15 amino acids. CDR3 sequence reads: CASSQVAGAGETQYF. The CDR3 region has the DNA TGCGCCAGCAGCCAAGTGGCGGGAGCTGGAGAGACCCAGTACTTC.

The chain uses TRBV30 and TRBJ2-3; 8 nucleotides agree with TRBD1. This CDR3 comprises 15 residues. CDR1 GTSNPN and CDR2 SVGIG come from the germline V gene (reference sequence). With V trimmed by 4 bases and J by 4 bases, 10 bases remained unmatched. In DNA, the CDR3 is TGTGCCTGGACGAAGGACAGGGCCTCTGCAGATACGCAGTATTTT. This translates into CAWTKDRASADTQYF.

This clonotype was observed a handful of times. CDR3 nucleotide sequence: TGTGCCAGCAGTTTAGACCAGGGTTACACTGAAGCTTTCTTT. It codes for CASSLDQGYTEAFF. The rearrangement links TRBV12-3 or TRBV12-4 to TRBJ1-1, with D possibly being TRBD1 (5 bases). The V end was cut by 1 base, the J end by 3 bases, with 9 bases between. The CDR3 sequence is 14 residues long.

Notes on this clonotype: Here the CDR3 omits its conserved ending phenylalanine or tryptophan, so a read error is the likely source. The DNA for the CDR3 is TGTGCCAGCAGTTACTCCGGGACAGCCATGAACACTGAAGCTTTCCTT. Protein product: CASSYSGTAMNTEAFL. This chain joins TRBV6-2 or TRBV6-3 and TRBJ1-1; the match to TRBD1 covers 7 bases. With 0 bases clipped from V and 0 bases from J, the junction kept 4 bases outside the gene matches. The CDR3 has 16 residues. The germline gives CDR1 MNHEY, CDR2 SVGEGT.

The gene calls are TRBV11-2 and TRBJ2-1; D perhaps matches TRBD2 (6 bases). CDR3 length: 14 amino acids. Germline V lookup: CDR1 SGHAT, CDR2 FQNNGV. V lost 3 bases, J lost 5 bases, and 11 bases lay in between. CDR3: CASSFWRGDNEQFF. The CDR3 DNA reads TGTGCCAGCAGCTTCTGGCGGGGCGACAATGAGCAGTTCTTC.

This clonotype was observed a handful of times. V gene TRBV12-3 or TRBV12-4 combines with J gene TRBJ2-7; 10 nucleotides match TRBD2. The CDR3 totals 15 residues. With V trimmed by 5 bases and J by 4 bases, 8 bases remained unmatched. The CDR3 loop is CASSATTSGVYEQYF. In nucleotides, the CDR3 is TGTGCCAGCAGTGCCACAACTAGCGGGGTGTACGAGCAGTACTTC.

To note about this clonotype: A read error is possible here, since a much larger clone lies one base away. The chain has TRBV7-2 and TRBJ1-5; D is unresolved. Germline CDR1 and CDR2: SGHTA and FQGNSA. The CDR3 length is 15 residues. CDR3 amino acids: CARSLWPTLNQPQHF. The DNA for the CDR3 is TGTGCCAGGAGCTTATGGCCTACCCTCAATCAGCCCCAGCATTTT.

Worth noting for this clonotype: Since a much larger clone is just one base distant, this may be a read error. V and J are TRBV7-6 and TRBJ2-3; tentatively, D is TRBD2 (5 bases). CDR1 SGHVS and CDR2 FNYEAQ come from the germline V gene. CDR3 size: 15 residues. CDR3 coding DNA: TGTGCCAGCAGCTTGTTCCCTGGGAGAACGGATACGCAGTCTTTT. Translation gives CASSLFPGRTDTQSF.

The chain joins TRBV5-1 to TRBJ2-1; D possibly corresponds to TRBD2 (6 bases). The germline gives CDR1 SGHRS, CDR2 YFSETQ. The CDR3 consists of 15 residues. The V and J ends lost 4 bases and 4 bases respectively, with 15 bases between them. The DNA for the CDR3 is TGCGCCAGCAGCAGGGGACTGTTGATATACAATGAGCAGTTCTTC. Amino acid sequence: CASSRGLLIYNEQFF.

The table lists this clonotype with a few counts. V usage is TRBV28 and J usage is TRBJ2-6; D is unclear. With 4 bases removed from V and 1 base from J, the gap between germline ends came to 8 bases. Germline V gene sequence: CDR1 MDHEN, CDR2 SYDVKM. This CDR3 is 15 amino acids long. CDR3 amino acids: CASSSARSGANVLTF. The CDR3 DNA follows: TGTGCCAGCAGTTCTGCGCGGTCTGGGGCCAACGTCCTGACTTTC.

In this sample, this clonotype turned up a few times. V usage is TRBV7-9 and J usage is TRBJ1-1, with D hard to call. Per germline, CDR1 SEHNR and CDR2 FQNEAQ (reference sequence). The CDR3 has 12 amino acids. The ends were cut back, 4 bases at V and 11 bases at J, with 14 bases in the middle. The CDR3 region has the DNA TGTGCCAGCAGCTGGGGTCCACGGGTTGCTTTCTTT. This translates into CASSWGPRVAFF. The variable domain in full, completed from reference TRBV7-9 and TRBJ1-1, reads DTGVSQNPRHKITKRGQNVTFRCDPISEHNRLYWYRQTLGQGPEFLTYFQNEAQLEKSRLLSDRFSAERPKGSFSTLEIQRTEQGDSAMYLCASSWGPRVAFFGQGTRLTVV.

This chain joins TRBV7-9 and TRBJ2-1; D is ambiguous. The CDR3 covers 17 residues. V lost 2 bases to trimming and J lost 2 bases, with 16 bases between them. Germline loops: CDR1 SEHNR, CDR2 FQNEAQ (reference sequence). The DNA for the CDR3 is TGTGCCAGCAGCTTAAGTAGTTGGCAGGCGCCCTACAATGAGCAGTTCTTC. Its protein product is CASSLSSWQAPYNEQFF.

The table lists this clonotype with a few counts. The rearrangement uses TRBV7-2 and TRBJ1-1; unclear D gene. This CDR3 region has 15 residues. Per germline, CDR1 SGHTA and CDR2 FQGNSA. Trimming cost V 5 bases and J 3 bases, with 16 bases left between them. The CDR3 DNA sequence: TGTGCCAGCAGCCCCAGGACCGACGGCGACACTGAAGCTTTCTTT. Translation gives CASSPRTDGDTEAFF.

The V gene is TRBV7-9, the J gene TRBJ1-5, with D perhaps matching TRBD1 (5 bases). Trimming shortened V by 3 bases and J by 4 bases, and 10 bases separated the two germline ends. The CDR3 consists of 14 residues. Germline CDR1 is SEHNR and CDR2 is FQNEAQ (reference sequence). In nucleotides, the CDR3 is TGTGCCAGCAGCTTTAGGCGGGGGAATCAGCCCCAGCATTTT. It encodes CASSFRRGNQPQHF.

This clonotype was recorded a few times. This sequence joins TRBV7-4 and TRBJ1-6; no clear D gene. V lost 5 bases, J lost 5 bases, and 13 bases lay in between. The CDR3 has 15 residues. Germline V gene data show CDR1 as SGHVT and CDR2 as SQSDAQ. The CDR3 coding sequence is TGTGCCAGCAGCCTGTTCGGCCCAGATAATTCACCCCTCCACTTT. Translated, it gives CASSLFGPDNSPLHF. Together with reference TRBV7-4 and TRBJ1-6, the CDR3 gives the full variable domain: GAGVSQSPRYKVAKRGRDVALRCDSISGHVTLYWYRQTLGQGSEVLTYSQSDAQRDKSGRPSGRFSAERPERSVSTLKIQRTEQGDSAVYLCASSLFGPDNSPLHFGNGTRLTVT.

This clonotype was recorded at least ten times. For the CDR3, the DNA is TGTGCCAGCAGCTTAATTGCCCCCCTAGCGGGGGGGCTTGGGGATGAGCAGTTCTTC. This sequence encodes CASSLIAPLAGGLGDEQFF. J is TRBJ2-1 and V is TRBV7-2; 12 nucleotides align to TRBD2. The CDR3 runs 19 residues. Per germline, CDR1 SGHTA and CDR2 FQGNSA. The ends lost 2 bases at V and 8 bases at J; junction bases unmatched: 16.

CDR3 coding DNA: TGTGCCAGCAGCCGTTTAGGTTTAAATCCCGGAAAGGTGGAAGCTTTCTTT. Protein sequence: CASSRLGLNPGKVEAFF. This rearrangement joins TRBV7-2 to TRBJ1-1, with D uncertain. CDR3 length: 17 amino acids. Germline V lookup: CDR1 SGHTA, CDR2 FQGNSA. V lost 5 bases and J lost 8, with 27 bases in between.

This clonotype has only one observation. The CDR3 region has the DNA TGCAGTGCAACTAGCGGGGGGGCCTACAATGAGCAGTTCTTC. As protein: CSATSGGAYNEQFF. The rearrangement joins TRBV20-1 to TRBJ2-1; the match to TRBD2 covers 13 bases. Germline values: CDR1 DFQATT, CDR2 SNEGSKA (reference sequence). The CDR3 is 14 amino acids. Trimming took 6 bases from V and 2 from J; bases not matched to a gene: 1.

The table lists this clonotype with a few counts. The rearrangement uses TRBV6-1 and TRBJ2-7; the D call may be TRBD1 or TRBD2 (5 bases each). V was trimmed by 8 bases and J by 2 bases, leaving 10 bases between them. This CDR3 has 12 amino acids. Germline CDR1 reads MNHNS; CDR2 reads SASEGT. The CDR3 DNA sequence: TGTGCCAGCGCAGGGAGCACCTACGAGCAGTACTTC. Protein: CASAGSTYEQYF.

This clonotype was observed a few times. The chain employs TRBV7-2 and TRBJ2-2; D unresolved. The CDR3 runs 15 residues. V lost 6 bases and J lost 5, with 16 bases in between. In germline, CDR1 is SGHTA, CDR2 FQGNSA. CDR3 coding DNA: TGTGCCAGCAGTATTTCGCGACATACTACCGGGGAGCTGTTTTTT. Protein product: CASSISRHTTGELFF.

The CDR3: CASRMDSRYSYEQYF. DNA for the CDR3: TGTGCCAGTAGAATGGACTCGCGATACTCCTACGAGCAGTACTTC. The chain has TRBV19 and TRBJ2-7; TRBD2 might be the D (5 bases). From germline, CDR1 is LNHDA and CDR2 SQIVND (reference sequence). The V and J ends lost 6 bases and 0 bases respectively, with 15 bases between them. The CDR3 totals 15 residues.

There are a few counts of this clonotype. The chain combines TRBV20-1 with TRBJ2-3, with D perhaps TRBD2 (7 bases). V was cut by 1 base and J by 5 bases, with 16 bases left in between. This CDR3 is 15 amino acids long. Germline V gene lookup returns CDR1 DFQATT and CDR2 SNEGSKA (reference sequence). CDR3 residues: CSARGGGAWGDTQYF. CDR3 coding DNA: TGCAGTGCTAGAGGTGGGGGGGCATGGGGAGATACGCAGTATTTT.

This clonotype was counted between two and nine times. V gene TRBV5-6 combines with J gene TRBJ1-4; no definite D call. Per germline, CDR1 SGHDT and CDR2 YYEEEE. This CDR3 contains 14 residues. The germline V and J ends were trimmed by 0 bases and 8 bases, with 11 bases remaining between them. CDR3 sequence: CASSLGWGGEKLFF. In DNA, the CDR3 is TGTGCCAGCAGCTTGGGCTGGGGAGGGGAAAAACTGTTTTTT.